The 15 T cell receptor beta chains presented below share a single source sample, sequenced in a study of tumor-infiltrating lymphocytes in localized non-small cell lung cancer. This table comes from immunoSEQ multiplex PCR, and its TCRdb copy is limited to in-frame clones, with some not included. Of about 15,000 clones in the sample, 69% were seen once. Sequences were obtained from lung tumor tissue. These receptor sequences come from a human donor with non-small cell lung cancer.

The chain joins TRBV30 to TRBJ2-5; D might be TRBD1 (5 bases). Trimming removed 8 bases at V and 4 bases at J, with 20 bases between. Germline-derived CDR1 and CDR2 are GTSNPN and SVGIG (reference sequence). This CDR3 region has 14 residues. In nucleotides, the CDR3 is TGTGCCGCCTATGTCAAAGGGGTGGCAGAGACCCAGTACTTC. Its translation: CAAYVKGVAETQYF.

This chain connects TRBV5-8 to TRBJ2-1; weak D call: TRBD2 (6 bases). Germline V gene sequence: CDR1 SGHTS, CDR2 YDEGEE. The CDR3 runs 12 residues. Trimming removed 3 bases from V and 8 bases from J, with 9 bases in between. For the CDR3, the DNA is TGTGCCAGCAGCTCTAGGAGGGATGAGCAGTTCTTC. It yields the protein CASSSRRDEQFF.

This clone is classed as medium-sized. The chain has TRBV5-4 and TRBJ2-7, with D possibly TRBD2 on 6 matching bases. The CDR3 runs 15 residues. Germline V CDR1 and CDR2: SGHNT, YYREEE (reference sequence). V was shortened by 3 bases and J by 1 base, with 14 bases between the two germline ends. CDR3 residues: CASSSWGEESYEQYF. CDR3 DNA sequence: TGTGCCAGCAGCTCATGGGGGGAGGAATCCTACGAGCAGTACTTC. Drawing the rest from reference TRBV5-4 and TRBJ2-7, the complete variable domain is ETGVTQSPTHLIKTRGQQVTLRCSSQSGHNTVSWYQQALGQGPQFIFQYYREEENGRGNFPPRFSGLQFPNYSSELNVNALELDDSALYLCASSSWGEESYEQYFGPGTRLTVT.

The chain employs TRBV7-2 and TRBJ2-5; a weak D match, TRBD2 (5 bases). This CDR3 spans 15 amino acids. The germline V gene encodes CDR1 SGHTA and CDR2 FQGNSA. V was clipped by 4 bases and J by 9 bases, with 21 bases between them. The CDR3: CASSWAGVEERAQYF. In DNA form, the CDR3 reads TGTGCCAGCAGCTGGGCCGGGGTGGAAGAGAGGGCCCAGTACTTC.

The chain links TRBV6-5 to TRBJ2-7; 7 bases are shared with TRBD1. The CDR3 contains 14 residues. V shed 5 bases and J 3 bases; nucleotides not matched to a gene: 7. CDR1 is MNHEY, CDR2 SVGAGI, per germline. CDR3 sequence: CASSTRDSNYEQYF. The CDR3 region has the DNA TGTGCCAGCAGTACCCGGGACAGCAACTACGAGCAGTACTTC.

The chain joins TRBV27 to TRBJ2-1; the D gene could be TRBD1 or TRBD2 (5 bases each). The length of the CDR3 is 15 residues. The germline V and J ends were trimmed by 6 bases and 4 bases, with 16 bases remaining between them. Germline V gives CDR1 MNHEY, CDR2 SMNVEV (reference sequence). DNA for the CDR3: TGTGCCAGCAGGACCACGGGACCAAAGTACAATGAGCAGTTCTTC. As protein: CASRTTGPKYNEQFF.

The table lists this clone with a count of one. V and J are TRBV14 and TRBJ1-2; 8 positions match TRBD1. The germline V gene encodes CDR1 SGHDN and CDR2 FVKESK. The length of the CDR3 is 14 residues. Losses at the gene ends were 4 bases for V and 5 bases for J; bases not matched to a gene: 6. The CDR3 bases are TGTGCCAGCAGCCCCGGGACAGGAGGGTATGGCTACACCTTC. Translation gives CASSPGTGGYGYTF.

This clone was seen more than once but under ten times. The CDR3 region is CASSLWALAGDKYEQFF. The CDR3 coding sequence is TGTGCCAGCAGTTTATGGGCTTTAGCGGGAGATAAGTATGAGCAGTTCTTC. The chain uses TRBV28 and TRBJ2-1, with 9 bases that match TRBD2. The V and J ends lost 0 bases and 8 bases, in that order; junction bases with no gene match: 11. The CDR3 is 17 residues long. Germline values: CDR1 MDHEN, CDR2 SYDVKM.

The V gene is TRBV5-4, the J gene TRBJ2-7, with D perhaps being TRBD1 or TRBD2 (5 bases each). Trimming left V 1 base short and J 3 bases short, with 17 bases between. This CDR3 comprises 16 residues. CDR1 is SGHNT, CDR2 YYREEE, per germline (reference sequence). The CDR3 reads CASSLYLGTRDYEQYF. CDR3 DNA: TGTGCCAGCAGCTTGTATTTAGGGACGAGGGACTACGAGCAGTACTTC.

The chain carries TRBV29-1 and TRBJ2-5; D is ambiguous. Per the germline V gene, CDR1 is SQVTM and CDR2 is ANQGSEA. V was cut by 4 bases and J by 2 bases, with 14 bases left in between. The CDR3 runs to 14 residues. The CDR3, as DNA: TGCAGCGTTGTAATATTAGGGTTTCAAGAGACCCAGTACTTC. It codes for CSVVILGFQETQYF.

The rearrangement uses TRBV4-1 and TRBJ2-1, with a tentative D call TRBD2 (6 bases). CDR3 length equals 13 residues. Per germline, CDR1 MGHRA and CDR2 YSYEKL. Trimming took 4 bases from V and 6 from J, leaving 10 bases between them. CDR3 nucleotide sequence: TGCGCCAGCAGCCCCTTCGGGAGCAATGAGCAGTTCTTC. As protein: CASSPFGSNEQFF.

The CDR3 is CASSYQLDGYEQYF. DNA for the CDR3: TGTGCCAGCAGTTACCAACTGGACGGGTACGAGCAGTACTTC. The chain joins TRBV28 to TRBJ2-7, with no clear D. This CDR3 spans 14 amino acids. V shed 4 bases and J shed 4 bases, with 14 bases lying between them. CDR1 MDHEN and CDR2 SYDVKM come from the germline V gene. Full variable domain (rest looked up from reference TRBV28 and TRBJ2-7): DVKVTQSSRYLVKRTGEKVFLECVQDMDHENMFWYRQDPGLGLRLIYFSYDVKMKEKGDIPEGYSVSREKKERFSLILESASTNQTSMYLCASSYQLDGYEQYFGPGTRLTVT.

The chain employs TRBV27 and TRBJ2-1; the D gene is possibly TRBD1 (6 bases). With 4 bases removed from V and 1 base from J, the gap between germline ends came to 20 bases. CDR1 MNHEY and CDR2 SMNVEV come from the germline V gene (reference sequence). There are 18 residues in the CDR3. CDR3 nucleotide sequence: TGTGCCAGCAGTTCAGGGGCTTACGGGATAGATTCCTACAATGAGCAGTTCTTC. Translated: CASSSGAYGIDSYNEQFF.

This clone occurred a few times. This chain links TRBV28 with TRBJ2-1; 13 nucleotides agree with TRBD2. From germline, CDR1 is MDHEN and CDR2 SYDVKM. The V gene end was trimmed by 6 bases and the J gene end by 2 bases; junction bases not matched to a gene: 4. The CDR3 length is 16 residues. The CDR3 DNA reads TGTGCCAGCAGCCAGACTAGCGGGAGGACCTACAATGAGCAGTTCTTC. This translates into CASSQTSGRTYNEQFF.

The gene calls are TRBV28 and TRBJ2-2; maybe TRBD2 (5 bases). V gave up 6 bases and J gave up 1 base, with 15 bases separating them. Germline CDR1 MDHEN, CDR2 SYDVKM. The length of the CDR3 is 16 residues. The CDR3 nucleotides read TGTGCCAGCAGCCATGAGGGTTCGGGGAACACCGGGGAGCTGTTTTTT. Protein sequence: CASSHEGSGNTGELFF.